The T cell receptor (beta chain) described here comes from a study of shared clonotypes between healthy human individuals. Libraries were prepared by immunoSEQ multiplex PCR; TCRdb keeps only in-frame clonotypes and omits some of them. The sample lists roughly 1,500,000 clones, roughly 98.5% occurring once. There are 15 residues in the CDR3. Germline CDR1 reads LNHNV; CDR2 reads YYDKDF (reference sequence). Trimming left V 1 base short and J 8 bases short, with 15 bases between. The source of this sequence is a man under 40 in good health. Sequenced input: naive CD4+ T cells sorted from blood. Subset of the sample: CD45RA+ positively selected. This chain links TRBV15 with TRBJ2-1; no firm D call. The CDR3 protein is CATSRVQATAYEQFF. The CDR3 nucleotides read TGTGCCACCAGCAGAGTCCAGGCGACGGCATATGAGCAGTTCTTC.